The text below deals with one TCR beta chain. The trim removed 4 bases at V and 5 bases at J, leaving 9 bases unmatched. The CDR3 has 15 amino acids. Per the germline V gene, CDR1 is MNHEY and CDR2 is SMNVEV (reference sequence). The data are from a study of glioma-infiltrating T cells after dendritic cell vaccination. In the study overall: At biweekly intervals, patients got three intradermal dendritic cell vaccine injections.

Produced via immunoSEQ multiplex PCR; TCRdb's table is partial and in-frame only. The repertoire holds about 92,000 clones, with approximately 90% as singletons. The chain is built from TRBV27 and TRBJ1-1, with TRBD1 matching over 8 bases. The sequence derives from a human donor with glioblastoma. Source: blood, taken before dendritic cell vaccination. The DNA for the CDR3 is TGTGCCAGCAGTTCCTCGTCGACAGGGGAAACTGAAGCTTTCTTT. It translates to CASSSSSTGETEAFF.